Listed below are T cell receptor beta chains from one sample, sequenced in a study of lung T cells in sarcoidosis with Löfgren's syndrome. TCRdb recomputed calls from the reads with MiXCR, one row per CDR3 protein. Of 7,000 to 9,000 distinct CDR3 sequences in the sample, around 21% were seen once. The sample taken for sequencing was CD4+ T cells from bronchoalveolar lavage fluid. The receptors come from a human donor with sarcoidosis (Löfgren's syndrome or another form), or a control subject (not recorded which). The CDR3 runs from the conserved cysteine through the conserved F or W. The D gene is left open where the match is weak. A row's size may be missing; if present it is once, few, many or a size class.

j_gene	d_gene	abundance	v_gene	CDR3aa	CDR3nt
TRBJ1-5	-	-	TRBV6-2/TRBV6-3	CASSYAADDQPQHF	TGTGCCAGCAGTTACGCGGCGGATGATCAGCCCCAGCATTTT
TRBJ1-4	TRBD1	few	TRBV11-2	CASSLTGGEEKLFF	TGTGCCAGCAGCCTGACAGGGGGTGAGGAAAAACTGTTTTTT
TRBJ2-7	-	many	TRBV27	CASSLKPGAHYEQYF	TGTGCCAGCAGTTTAAAGCCCGGGGCGCACTACGAGCAGTACTTC
TRBJ1-4	TRBD1	many	TRBV5-1	CASSSTGGTTNEKLFF	TGCGCCAGCAGCTCGACAGGGGGAACAACTAATGAAAAACTGTTTTTT
TRBJ1-1	-	many	TRBV20-1	CSADRSLPKDTEAFF	TGCAGTGCGGACCGGTCGTTACCAAAGGACACTGAAGCTTTCTTT
TRBJ2-3	TRBD2	many	TRBV29-1	CSVGGLAGGPDTQYF	TGCAGCGTTGGGGGACTAGCGGGGGGGCCAGATACGCAGTATTTT
TRBJ1-1	-	-	TRBV7-3	CASSLTGDGYTEAFF	TGTGCCAGCAGCTTAACCGGCGATGGGTACACTGAAGCTTTCTTT
TRBJ1-2	TRBD1	few	TRBV5-1	CASSTTGIYGYTF	TGCGCCAGCAGCACGACAGGGATCTATGGCTACACCTTC
TRBJ2-4	TRBD1	-	TRBV2	CAGMWTGNMDIQYF	TGTGCCGGCATGTGGACAGGGAATATGGACATTCAGTACTTC
TRBJ2-5	TRBD2	many	TRBV6-1	CASIEGRLAGTLETQYF	TGTGCCAGCATTGAAGGTAGACTAGCGGGGACGTTAGAGACCCAGTACTTC
TRBJ2-7	TRBD2	many	TRBV27	CASSSISGGRADEQYF	TGTGCCAGCAGTTCGATTAGCGGGGGCAGGGCGGACGAGCAGTACTTC
TRBJ1-5	-	-	TRBV2	CASSEYVNQPQHF	TGTGCCAGCAGTGAATATGTCAATCAGCCCCAGCATTTT
TRBJ2-7	-	many	TRBV20-1	CSAIQGYEQYF	TGCAGTGCAATACAGGGCTACGAGCAGTACTTC
TRBJ1-1	-	many	TRBV6-1	CASSEERGTGEAFF	TGTGCCAGCAGTGAAGAAAGGGGGACGGGAGAAGCTTTCTTT
TRBJ1-6	TRBD1	many	TRBV5-4	CASSNPTGPYNSPLHF	TGTGCCAGCAGCAACCCGACAGGGCCCTATAATTCACCCCTCCACTTT
TRBJ1-3	TRBD1	-	TRBV9	CASSAAGTGTIRSSGNTIYF	TGTGCCAGCAGCGCAGCAGGGACAGGGACAATTAGGAGCTCTGGAAACACCATATATTTT
TRBJ1-5	-	medium-sized	TRBV7-2	CASSSEQNQPQHF	TGTGCCAGCAGCTCAGAGCAGAATCAGCCCCAGCATTTT
TRBJ2-1	-	-	TRBV3-1	CASSQFDEQFF	TGTGCCAGCAGCCAGTTCGATGAGCAGTTCTTC
TRBJ2-3	-	many	TRBV7-2	CASRRNTDRDTQYF	TGTGCCAGCAGACGTAATACCGACAGAGATACGCAGTATTTT
TRBJ2-2	-	many	TRBV12-3/TRBV12-4	CASQGAVYIGELFF	TGTGCCAGCCAGGGAGCAGTTTACATAGGGGAGCTGTTTTTT
TRBJ1-5	-	medium-sized	TRBV27	CASSLFRGNQPQHF	TGTGCCAGCAGTTTGTTCCGGGGCAATCAGCCCCAGCATTTT
TRBJ2-6	-	medium-sized	TRBV5-1	CASSFGDGNVLTF	TGCGCCAGCAGCTTCGGTGACGGCAACGTCCTGACTTTC
TRBJ1-2	-	many	TRBV4-2	CASSQDPGGSLNYGYTF	TGTGCCAGCAGCCAAGATCCGGGCGGAAGCCTTAACTATGGCTACACCTTC
TRBJ1-4	TRBD1	many	TRBV10-3	CAISLDRGTNEKLFF	TGTGCCATCAGCCTGGACAGGGGAACTAATGAAAAACTGTTTTTT
TRBJ2-3	TRBD2	-	TRBV10-3	CAISPSLAGGDTQYF	TGTGCCATCAGCCCGTCACTAGCGGGGGGAGATACGCAGTATTTT
TRBJ1-5	-	few	TRBV11-2	CASSLMYNQPQHF	TGTGCCAGCAGCTTAATGTACAATCAGCCCCAGCATTTT
TRBJ1-5	TRBD1	many	TRBV3-1	CASSRGTAENQPQHF	TGTGCCAGCAGCCGCGGGACAGCGGAGAATCAGCCCCAGCATTTT
TRBJ1-2	-	many	TRBV2	CASSGGRTSNYGYTF	TGTGCCAGCAGTGGAGGCAGAACTTCTAACTATGGCTACACCTTC
TRBJ2-7	-	few	TRBV2	CASSERIYEQYF	TGTGCCAGCAGTGAAAGGATCTACGAGCAGTACTTC
TRBJ2-6	-	many	TRBV9	CASSVGAANVLTF	TGTGCCAGCAGCGTAGGAGCGGCCAACGTCCTGACTTTC
TRBJ1-6	-	many	TRBV12-3/TRBV12-4	CASSWARGETLHF	TGTGCCAGCAGTTGGGCGCGTGGGGAAACCCTCCACTTT
TRBJ1-2	-	-	TRBV10-3	CAISEPGVNYGYTF	TGTGCCATCAGTGAACCGGGGGTGAACTATGGCTACACCTTC
TRBJ2-5	-	few	TRBV7-7	CASSLGRTVAQETQYF	TGTGCCAGCAGCTTAGGACGGACTGTTGCGCAAGAGACCCAGTACTTC
TRBJ1-6	TRBD1	few	TRBV19	CASSSGTGGASPLHF	TGTGCCAGTAGTTCCGGGACAGGGGGCGCTTCACCCCTCCACTTT
TRBJ2-7	TRBD1	medium-sized	TRBV2	CASSAGTGASYEQYF	TGTGCCAGCAGCGCGGGGACAGGGGCCTCCTACGAGCAGTACTTC
TRBJ2-5	-	-	TRBV19	CASSGSARLQETQYF	TGTGCCAGTAGTGGTTCGGCCAGGCTCCAAGAGACCCAGTACTTC
TRBJ1-1	-	medium-sized	TRBV7-6	CASSLGPGGQAFF	TGTGCCAGCAGCTTAGGTCCCGGGGGGCAAGCTTTCTTT
TRBJ1-5	-	-	TRBV20-1	CSASIGEIQPQHF	TGCAGTGCTAGCATAGGCGAGATACAGCCCCAGCATTTT
TRBJ1-2	-	many	TRBV5-6	CASSPVGARYGYTF	TGTGCCAGCAGCCCGGTTGGGGCGAGGTATGGCTACACCTTC
TRBJ2-5	-	many	TRBV24-1	CATSDLRGGGTQYF	TGTGCCACCAGTGATTTGCGGGGTGGCGGGACCCAGTACTTC
TRBJ2-2	-	medium-sized	TRBV12-3/TRBV12-4	CASSLSNTGELFF	TGTGCCAGCAGTCTATCGAACACCGGGGAGCTGTTTTTT
TRBJ1-5	-	many	TRBV12-3/TRBV12-4	CASSWGGGIWHF	-
TRBJ1-6	-	few	TRBV18	CASSPGLAYNSPLHF	TGTGCCAGCTCGCCAGGGTTGGCCTATAATTCACCCCTCCACTTT
TRBJ2-7	TRBD1	medium-sized	TRBV6-1	CASRRGTGGSYEQYF	TGTGCCAGCAGAAGAGGGACAGGGGGCTCCTACGAGCAGTACTTC
TRBJ1-6	-	few	TRBV7-2	CASSFSSGAYNSPLHF	TGTGCCAGCAGCTTTTCTTCAGGGGCCTATAATTCACCCCTCCACTTT
TRBJ1-1	-	many	TRBV20-1	CSASSPGANTEAFF	TGCAGTGCTAGTTCACCGGGGGCAAACACTGAAGCTTTCTTT
TRBJ2-1	TRBD2	many	TRBV5-1	CASRRGIDNEQFF	TGCGCCAGCAGGCGGGGGATCGACAATGAGCAGTTCTTC
TRBJ2-3	-	many	TRBV11-2	CASSLRLSYGDTQYF	TGTGCCAGCAGCCTCCGATTAAGTTACGGGGATACGCAGTATTTT
TRBJ2-5	-	-	TRBV5-1	CASSLGVAQETQYF	TGCGCCAGCAGCTTGGGCGTGGCCCAAGAGACCCAGTACTTC